These 11 T cell receptor beta chains originate from one sample sequenced in a study of glioma-infiltrating T cells. Amplification of TCR alpha and beta CDR3 regions from RNA used iRepertoire nested multiplex PCR. TCRdb re-analysed the multiplex PCR reads in MiXCR, keeping a single row per CDR3 protein. The table shows around 120,000 distinct CDR3 sequences, with under 25% occurring only once. Specimen: glioma tissue, nonneoplastic brain tissue, or PBMCs (not recorded which). The receptors were gathered from a human donor with low-grade glioma or glioblastoma, undergoing nonglioma brain surgery, or in good health (not recorded which).

This clonotype was counted ten times or more. This chain connects TRBV20-1 to TRBJ1-5, with D unresolved. This CDR3 has 15 residues. Germline V lookup: CDR1 DFQATT, CDR2 SNEGSKA (reference sequence). V gave up 1 base and J gave up 0 bases, with 10 bases separating them. The CDR3 is CSARVLRNSNQPQHF. CDR3 DNA: TGCAGTGCTAGAGTGTTGAGGAATAGCAATCAGCCCCAGCATTTT.

A few counts support this clonotype. CDR3 DNA sequence: TGTGCCAGCAGCGACCCCCCGGACAGGGGGACCTACAATGAGCAGTTCTTC. It translates to CASSDPPDRGTYNEQFF. This chain connects TRBV9 to TRBJ2-1; 10 bases fit TRBD1. With 3 bases clipped from V and 2 bases from J, the junction kept 8 bases outside the gene matches. Germline values: CDR1 SGDLS, CDR2 YYNGEE. This CDR3 contains 17 residues.

On this clonotype: A much larger clone differs by one base, so this may be a read error. This rearrangement joins TRBV20-1 to TRBJ2-7; 7 bases are shared with TRBD1. Trimming removed 6 bases from V and 2 bases from J; junction bases left unmatched: 10. The germline gives CDR1 DFQATT, CDR2 SNEGSKA (reference sequence). This CDR3 spans 14 amino acids. The CDR3: CSALPDRPTYEQYV. CDR3 nucleotides: TGCAGTGCACTCCCGGACAGGCCTACCTACGAGCAGTACGTC.

This chain joins TRBV30 and TRBJ2-3, with 14 bases lining up with TRBD2. The V gene's germline CDR1 is GTSNPN and CDR2 SVGIG (reference sequence). This CDR3 is built from 17 residues. With V trimmed by 1 base and J by 2 bases, 5 bases remained unmatched. CDR3 in DNA: TGTGCCTGGAGTGAGGGGACTAGCGGGGGACCCACAGATACGCAGTATTTT. This encodes CAWSEGTSGGPTDTQYF.

The table lists this clonotype with many counts. This sequence joins TRBV10-3 and TRBJ1-5; the D is unclear. Deletions cut 8 bases from V and 3 bases from J, with 11 bases between. The CDR3 is made up of 13 amino acids. CDR1 and CDR2 (germline): ENHRY, SYGVKD. CDR3 residues: CAIGEAVNQPQHF. The DNA of the CDR3 is TGTGCCATCGGGGAGGCCGTCAATCAGCCCCAGCATTTT.

This chain uses TRBV19 with TRBJ1-1; D is unclear. Germline CDR1 is LNHDA and CDR2 is SQIVND (reference sequence). V lost 3 bases and J 3 bases, leaving 14 bases between the germline ends. The CDR3 consists of 15 residues. In DNA, the CDR3 is TGTGCCAGTAGTATCCTCAACGCCCCGGACACTGAAGCTTTCTTT. Translation: CASSILNAPDTEAFF.

This clonotype has a handful of counts. The V gene is TRBV7-9, the J gene TRBJ2-7; 10 bases agree with TRBD1. J gave up 3 bases and V 1 base, and 3 bases lay outside the gene matches. CDR3 length: 15 residues. Germline CDR1 reads SEHNR; CDR2 reads FQNEAQ (reference sequence). The DNA of the CDR3 is TGTGCCAGCAGCTTAGGGGGGACAGGGGACTACGAGCAGTACGTC. Protein product: CASSLGGTGDYEQYV.

Ten or more counts support this clonotype. V and J are TRBV20-1 and TRBJ1-2; 7 nucleotides match TRBD1. Germline V gives CDR1 DFQATT, CDR2 SNEGSKA (reference sequence). CDR3 length: 13 residues. The J segment lost 8 bases and the V segment lost 6 bases, leaving 12 bases of the junction unmatched. In nucleotides, the CDR3 is TGCAGTGCGAACAGGGGCGCCGGGGGCGGCTACACCTTC. This gives the protein CSANRGAGGGYTF.

The rearrangement uses TRBV28 and TRBJ1-1; 7 nucleotides match TRBD1. CDR1 and CDR2 (germline): MDHEN, SYDVKM. This CDR3 has 15 residues. V lost 6 bases, J lost 1 base, and 8 bases stayed unmatched. The CDR3 nucleotides are TGTGCCAGCAGGACACCGGGACAGAGGAACACTGAAGCTTTCTTT. Encoded protein: CASRTPGQRNTEAFF.

This clonotype was seen many times. The gene calls are TRBV27 and TRBJ2-3; 14 bases agree with TRBD2. The germline V gene encodes CDR1 MNHEY and CDR2 SMNVEV (reference sequence). The CDR3 length is 15 residues. Trimming took 6 bases from V and 5 from J; bases not matched to a gene: 4. Written as DNA, the CDR3 is TGTGCCAGCAGACGACTAGCGGGGGGGAAAGATACGCAGTATTTT. Its translation: CASRRLAGGKDTQYF.

This clonotype was seen a few times. V and J are TRBV4-1 and TRBJ2-3; TRBD2 matches at 14 bases. CDR1 and CDR2 (germline): MGHRA, YSYEKL. The CDR3 runs 17 residues. The V segment lost 7 bases and the J segment 1 base; nucleotides outside the gene matches: 7. The CDR3 reads CASTPTSGGVGTDTQYF. CDR3 nucleotides: TGCGCCAGCACCCCGACTAGCGGGGGGGTAGGCACAGATACGCAGTATTTT.